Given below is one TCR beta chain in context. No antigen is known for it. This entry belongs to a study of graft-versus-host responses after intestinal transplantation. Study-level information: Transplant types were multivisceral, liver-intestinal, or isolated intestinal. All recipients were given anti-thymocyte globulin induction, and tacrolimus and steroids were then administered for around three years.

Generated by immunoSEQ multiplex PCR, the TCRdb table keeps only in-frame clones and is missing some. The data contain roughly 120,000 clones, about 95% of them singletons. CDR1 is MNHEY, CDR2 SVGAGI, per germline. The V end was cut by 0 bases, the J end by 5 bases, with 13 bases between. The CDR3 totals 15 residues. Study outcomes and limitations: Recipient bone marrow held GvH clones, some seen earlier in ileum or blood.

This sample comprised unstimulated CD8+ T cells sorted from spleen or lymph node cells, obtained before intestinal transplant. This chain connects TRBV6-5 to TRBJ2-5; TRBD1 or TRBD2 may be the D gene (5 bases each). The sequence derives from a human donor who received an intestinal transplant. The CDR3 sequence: CASSYSGAAQETQYF. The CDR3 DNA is TGTGCCAGCAGTTACTCCGGGGCCGCCCAGGAGACCCAGTACTTC.